This is a list of T cell receptor beta chains from one sample in a study of T cell repertoires in cytomegalovirus infection. TCRdb recomputed calls from the reads with MiXCR, one row per CDR3 protein. The repertoire has more than 350,000 distinct CDR3 sequences, roughly a third of them found once; the top ten carry approximately 14%. Sequencing used PBMCs. Every receptor here comes from a human donor in good health (CMV status not recorded). Some clones in this sample may be carry-over from other donors' samples. CDR3s include the opening cysteine and the closing phenylalanine or tryptophan. D genes are given only for firm matches. Not all rows give a size; the values are once, few, many and, for expanded clones, a class.

clone_size j_call d_call v_call cdr3_aa cdr3_nt
. TRBJ1-1 . TRBV7-9 CASSPTGQLTEAFF TGTGCCAGCAGCCCCACAGGGCAGCTCACTGAAGCTTTCTTT
. TRBJ1-4 TRBD1 TRBV7-6 CASSLSRGLVNEKLFF TGTGCCAGCAGCTTAAGTAGGGGGCTTGTTAATGAAAAACTGTTTTTT
. TRBJ2-7 . TRBV6-4 CADYYEQYF TGTGCCGACTACTACGAGCAGTACTTC
. TRBJ1-3 . TRBV7-9 CASSLVGASSGNTIYF TGTGCCAGCAGCTTAGTTGGCGCCTCCTCTGGAAACACCATATATTTT
. TRBJ1-2 . TRBV7-9 CASSLAGDRAAGYTF TGTGCCAGCAGCTTAGCAGGAGACAGAGCGGCAGGCTACACCTTC
. TRBJ2-7 . TRBV28 CASSPPRFYEQYF TGTGCCAGCAGCCCCCCCAGGTTCTACGAGCAGTACTTC
many TRBJ1-3 . TRBV28 CASMRGSMSRSGNTIYF TGTGCCAGCATGCGGGGCAGCATGAGTCGCTCTGGAAACACCATATATTTT
few TRBJ2-1 . TRBV4-1 CASSRGFYNEQFF TGCGCCAGCAGCCGAGGCTTCTACAATGAGCAGTTCTTC
few TRBJ2-1 . TRBV4-1 CASSQDWNEQFF TGCGCCAGCAGCCAAGATTGGAATGAGCAGTTCTTC
. TRBJ1-1 TRBD1 TRBV14 CASSQSGTGRTEAFF TGTGCCAGCAGCCAGTCTGGGACAGGGAGGACTGAAGCTTTCTTT
many TRBJ2-7 TRBD2 TRBV11-2 CASSSGTSIYEQYF TGTGCCAGCAGTTCCGGGACTAGTATTTACGAGCAGTACTTC
once TRBJ2-3 . TRBV6-1 CASSRGPSTDTEYF TGTGCCAGCAGTCGGGGCCCGAGCACAGATACGGAGTATTTT
. TRBJ2-1 TRBD1 TRBV29-1 CSVPDRDRERNEQFF TGCAGCGTCCCAGACCGGGACAGGGAGAGAAATGAGCAGTTCTTC
few TRBJ2-1 . TRBV6-2/TRBV6-3 CASTHGGLHNEQFF TGTGCCAGCACCCACGGGGGGCTTCACAATGAGCAGTTCTTC
. TRBJ1-1 TRBD1 TRBV15 CATSRSETGPAFF TGTGCCACCAGCAGATCAGAGACAGGGCCGGCTTTCTTT
. TRBJ1-2 . TRBV11-2 CASSTNRELAYGYTF TGTGCCAGCAGCACAAACAGGGAGCTCGCCTATGGCTACACCTTC
. TRBJ2-1 TRBD2 TRBV27 CASSPRLAGGLGDSYNEQFF TGTGCCAGCAGTCCCCGACTAGCGGGGGGGCTGGGTGACTCCTACAATGAGCAGTTCTTC
. TRBJ2-6 . TRBV7-6 CASSLWAGGSYKSGADVLTF TGTGCCAGCAGCTTATGGGCTGGTGGGTCGTATAAATCTGGGGCCGACGTCCTGACTTTC
. TRBJ1-5 TRBD1 TRBV20-1 CSARVHQGQESNQPQHF TGCAGTGCTAGAGTCCACCAAGGACAGGAAAGCAATCAGCCCCAGCATTTT
. TRBJ1-2 TRBD1 TRBV20-1 CSARSTGGPGYGYTF TGCAGTGCTAGATCCACAGGGGGCCCTGGCTATGGCTACACCTTC
. TRBJ2-2 TRBD1 TRBV10-3 CATRDSTTSNTGELFF TGTGCCACGAGGGACAGCACCACTTCGAACACCGGGGAGCTGTTTTTT
few TRBJ1-5 . TRBV19 CASSIGPRAGHQPQHF TGTGCCAGTAGTATAGGCCCCCGAGCCGGACATCAGCCCCAGCATTTT
many TRBJ2-2 . TRBV7-6 CASSLGQGYDGELFF TGTGCCAGCAGCTTAGGCCAGGGGTACGACGGGGAGCTGTTTTTT
once TRBJ2-1 . TRBV20-1 CSARRGDNEQFF TGCAGTGCTAGAAGGGGTGACAATGAGCAGTTCTTC
few TRBJ1-5 TRBD1 TRBV7-2 CASSLDRGNRPQHF TGTGCCAGCAGCTTGGACAGGGGTAATCGGCCCCAGCATTTT
few TRBJ1-4 . TRBV28 CASRSGNEKLFF TGTGCCAGCAGATCGGGAAATGAAAAACTGTTTTTT
few TRBJ1-1 . TRBV6-5 CASRMVGGLNTEAFF TGTGCCAGCAGAATGGTTGGGGGCCTGAACACTGAAGCTTTCTTT
few TRBJ1-3 . TRBV6-6 CASAQESGNTIYF TGTGCCAGCGCTCAAGAGTCTGGAAACACCATATATTTT